The rows below give T cell receptor beta chains drawn from one sample of a study of pediatric ulcerative colitis. Only in-frame clones appear in the TCRdb table, and some are missing; sequencing was by immunoSEQ multiplex PCR. The table includes around 12,000 clones, approximately 80% detected once. Sequenced material: gut tissue. The source is a boy younger than 18 who was a control in a study of pediatric ulcerative colitis. CDR3s include the opening cysteine and the closing phenylalanine or tryptophan. A D gene is named only where the DNA matches it firmly.

D gene | J gene | V gene | CDR3 protein
- | TRBJ2-1 | TRBV29-1 | CSVEELVNEQFF
- | TRBJ2-5 | TRBV29-1 | CSVEGSRETQYF
- | TRBJ2-3 | TRBV11-3 | CASSLDPGPGTDTQYF
TRBD2 | TRBJ2-1 | TRBV19 | CASSPRGTSGRGEQFF
TRBD1 | TRBJ2-5 | TRBV6-6 | CASRHRDRGQETQYF
- | TRBJ1-4 | TRBV29-1 | CSAQTGPNEKLFF
- | TRBJ2-5 | TRBV10-2 | CASSETQETQYF
- | TRBJ2-7 | TRBV5-4 | CASSLVGRSSYEQYF
- | TRBJ1-4 | TRBV6-5 | CASRGHRGGSEKLFF
- | TRBJ2-5 | TRBV1 | CTSSQELAGSQQETQYF
- | TRBJ2-7 | TRBV7-8 | CASSLAGLSYEQYF
- | TRBJ2-1 | TRBV19 | CASSKVLDGNNEQFF
- | TRBJ2-1 | TRBV9 | CASSPPTLEDEQFF
- | TRBJ2-5 | TRBV10-3 | CAISQDSQETQYF
- | TRBJ1-2 | TRBV30 | CAWSGGSGYTF
TRBD1 | TRBJ1-1 | TRBV5-1 | CASSQGTGGHAEAFF
- | TRBJ1-1 | TRBV7-3 | CASSLSGGLSEAFF
TRBD1 | TRBJ2-3 | TRBV7-9 | CASSRRDRGQYF
TRBD2 | TRBJ2-3 | TRBV2 | CASSRTGPGTSGSTDTQYF
- | TRBJ1-5 | TRBV4-1 | CASSQKWPATSNQPQHF
TRBD2 | TRBJ2-2 | TRBV6-4 | CASSPLAGGNTGELFF
- | TRBJ1-2 | TRBV11-3 | CASSSSTGFNYGYTF
TRBD1 | TRBJ1-6 | TRBV30 | CAWSRDRGRNSPLHF
- | TRBJ2-1 | TRBV4-2 | CASSQDGGNEQFF
- | TRBJ1-5 | TRBV18 | CASSPRADPNQPQHF
- | TRBJ2-1 | TRBV5-6 | CASSLTGLAMYEQFF
- | TRBJ1-1 | TRBV19 | CASRGILMNTEAFF
- | TRBJ2-3 | TRBV5-1 | CASSLEGRDTDTQYF
TRBD2 | TRBJ2-2 | TRBV25-1 | CASSDRASGSRTGELFF
- | TRBJ1-1 | TRBV18 | CASSPHNTEAFF
- | TRBJ2-3 | TRBV7-3 | CASSSTRADTQYF
- | TRBJ1-1 | TRBV7-9 | CASSLGGGIGTEAFF
TRBD1 | TRBJ2-3 | TRBV19 | CASRRTGATDTQYF
- | TRBJ1-1 | TRBV7-9 | CAGQTGNTEAFF
TRBD1 | TRBJ1-2 | TRBV11-3 | CASSLAGGYGYTF
TRBD1 | TRBJ2-7 | TRBV19 | CASSISPGQGATYEQYF
- | TRBJ2-7 | TRBV18 | CASSLQGSYEQYF
TRBD2 | TRBJ2-3 | TRBV2 | CASIRTSRLTDTQYF
TRBD2 | TRBJ2-2 | TRBV7-2 | CASSRLASNTGELFF
- | TRBJ1-2 | TRBV19 | CASSISGLGDDGYTF
- | TRBJ1-2 | TRBV6-1 | CASSVQSGFYGYTF
- | TRBJ2-3 | TRBV9 | CASSVALGGTDTQYF
- | TRBJ2-1 | TRBV19 | CASSLPGLRGDNEQFF
TRBD1 | TRBJ1-5 | TRBV18 | CASSLDRGEYQPQHF
- | TRBJ2-3 | TRBV30 | CAWSPAAADTQYF
- | TRBJ1-2 | TRBV4-3 | CASSQDYGRQYGYTF
- | TRBJ1-2 | TRBV11-2 | CASSFVRGGYTF
- | TRBJ2-5 | TRBV11-3 | CASSLIEGETQYF
TRBD2 | TRBJ2-1 | TRBV5-6 | CASSLLGLAGAYNEQFF
TRBD1 | TRBJ2-3 | TRBV6-1 | CASSRQGLGTDTQYF
- | TRBJ1-3 | TRBV14 | CASSQGADVSGNTIYF
TRBD2 | TRBJ2-3 | TRBV7-9 | CASSLAGLAGGQDTQYF
TRBD1 | TRBJ1-3 | TRBV11-3 | CASSPGQGLSSGNTIYF